Below are 32 T cell receptor beta chains sequenced from a single sample in a study of cytomegalovirus exposure and HLA in healthy donors. The primer mix had 60 Vbeta and 13 Jbeta primers. The method was immunoSEQ multiplex PCR; TCRdb's version includes in-frame clones alone and lacks a portion of them. The data hold around 100,000 clones, with 60% to 85% observed a single time. The specimen sequenced was PBMCs. These receptors all come from a female donor in good health and CMV-seropositive.

The chain uses TRBV2 and TRBJ1-5, with 7 bases matching TRBD1. J gave up 4 bases and V 5 bases, and 8 bases lay outside the gene matches. The CDR3 is made up of 15 amino acids. Germline loops: CDR1 SNHLY, CDR2 FYNNEI. CDR3 sequence reads: CASSPQTGPNQPQHF. CDR3 DNA: TGTGCCAGCAGTCCTCAGACAGGGCCGAATCAGCCCCAGCATTTT.

V is TRBV5-4 and J is TRBJ1-1, with 7 bases lining up with TRBD1. Germline-derived CDR1 and CDR2 are SGHNT and YYREEE (reference sequence). V trimming: 2 bases; J trimming: 7 bases; junction bases outside the gene matches: 17. The CDR3 contains 17 residues. The CDR3 coding sequence is TGTGCCAGCAGCTTCTCCGGGACAGCCTATAGTGCCAATGAAGCTTTCTTT. Translated: CASSFSGTAYSANEAFF.

The rearrangement uses TRBV7-2 and TRBJ1-4, with D perhaps matching TRBD1 (5 bases). The CDR3 is 13 residues long. Germline V gene sequence: CDR1 SGHTA, CDR2 FQGNSA. V gave up 3 bases and J gave up 8 bases, with 10 bases separating them. The CDR3 DNA follows: TGTGCCAGCAGCTTCGGGGGAGGGGAAAAACTGTTTTTT. Residues: CASSFGGGEKLFF.

The CDR3 bases are TGTGCCTTATGGCACAGCAACACCGGGGAGCTGTTTTTT. Its protein product is CALWHSNTGELFF. J is TRBJ2-2 and V is TRBV30; D not resolved. V lost 7 bases to trimming and J lost 2 bases, with 11 bases between them. This CDR3 is built from 13 residues. CDR1 is GTSNPN, CDR2 SVGIG, per germline (reference sequence).

The rearrangement joins TRBV27 to TRBJ1-3, with D possibly matching TRBD1 (5 bases). The CDR3 runs 16 residues. CDR1 MNHEY and CDR2 SMNVEV come from the germline V gene (reference sequence). The V end lost 2 bases, the J end lost 0 bases, and 11 bases lay between the germline ends. CDR3 sequence (DNA): TGTGCCAGCAGTTTAAAGGGGCCCTACTCTGGAAACACCATATATTTT. The encoded protein is CASSLKGPYSGNTIYF.

This chain uses TRBV19 with TRBJ1-1, with D possibly being TRBD1 (6 bases). This CDR3 has 16 amino acids. V was cut by 3 bases and J by 0 bases, with 14 bases left in between. CDR1 is LNHDA, CDR2 SQIVND, per germline (reference sequence). In DNA, the CDR3 is TGTGCCAGTAGTATTAGGCCCGGACAGATGAACACTGAAGCTTTCTTT. It is translated as CASSIRPGQMNTEAFF. The full variable domain, completed using reference TRBV19 and TRBJ1-1, is DGGITQSPKYLFRKEGQNVTLSCEQNLNHDAMYWYRQDPGQGLRLIYYSQIVNDFQKGDIAEGYSVSREKKESFPLTVTSAQKNPTAFYLCASSIRPGQMNTEAFFGQGTRLTVV.

Worth noting for this clone: At one of its ends the junction is not consistent with the germline gene, which may arise from a read error. The rearrangement uses TRBV7-7 and TRBJ2-5; D perhaps matches TRBD1 (6 bases). The CDR3 has 15 residues. Per the germline V gene, CDR1 is SSHAT and CDR2 is FNYEAQ (reference sequence). The CDR3 coding sequence is TGTGCTAGCAGCTTAGCCTGGACAGATGAAGAGACCCAGTACTTC. It yields the protein CASSLAWTDEETQYF.

The chain links TRBV5-1 to TRBJ2-5; TRBD2 agrees at 8 bases. The V segment lost 0 bases and the J segment 7 bases; nucleotides outside the gene matches: 11. This CDR3 is built from 16 residues. CDR1 and CDR2 from the germline V gene are SGHRS and YFSETQ. The DNA for the CDR3 is TGCGCCAGCAGCTTGGCAGCGGGAGCCTCCCGGGGGACCCAGTACTTC. Translating it yields CASSLAAGASRGTQYF.

A single count supports this clone. CDR3 amino acids: CASSFLAGGGTDTQYF. The CDR3, as DNA: TGTGCCAGCAGTTTTTTAGCGGGAGGTGGGACAGATACGCAGTATTTT. The genes are TRBV27 and TRBJ2-3, with 10 bases identical to TRBD2. The CDR3 sequence is 16 residues long. The V and J ends lost 3 bases and 3 bases, in that order; junction bases with no gene match: 6. The germline V gene encodes CDR1 MNHEY and CDR2 SMNVEV (reference sequence).

V and J are TRBV5-4 and TRBJ1-2; no definite D call. The germline V and J ends were trimmed by 0 bases and 6 bases, with 27 bases remaining between them. The germline CDR1 and CDR2 sequences are SGHNT and YYREEE (reference sequence). This CDR3 has 19 amino acids. CDR3: CASSLAPGEGGSLIHGYTF. The CDR3 DNA reads TGTGCCAGCAGCTTGGCCCCCGGGGAGGGCGGGAGCCTTATCCATGGCTACACCTTC.

The rearrangement joins TRBV7-2 to TRBJ2-6, with a possible D match to TRBD1 (6 bases). V was pared by 1 base and J by 0 bases, with 13 bases between. The CDR3 loop spans 18 amino acids. Germline V gives CDR1 SGHTA, CDR2 FQGNSA. The CDR3 region has the DNA TGTGCCAGCAGCTTAGGGGCAGGGGCGAACTCTGGGGCCAACGTCCTGACTTTC. Translated, it gives CASSLGAGANSGANVLTF. Looking up the rest from reference TRBV7-2 and TRBJ2-6 gives the full variable domain: GAGVSQSPSNKVTEKGKDVELRCDPISGHTALYWYRQSLGQGLEFLIYFQGNSAPDKSGLPSDRFSAERTGGSVSTLTIQRTQQEDSAVYLCASSLGAGANSGANVLTFGAGSRLTVL.

This clone showed up just once. The V call is TRBV28, the J call TRBJ1-1, with D uncertain. The CDR3 sequence is 13 residues long. Trimming shortened V by 3 bases and J by 0 bases, and 5 bases separated the two germline ends. Germline V gene lookup returns CDR1 MDHEN and CDR2 SYDVKM. The CDR3 DNA follows: TGTGCCAGCAGTTTTCCTATGAACACTGAAGCTTTCTTT. It specifies CASSFPMNTEAFF.

In this sample, this clone turned up once. J is TRBJ1-1 and V is TRBV5-8, with TRBD1 matching 9 bases. The CDR3 loop spans 15 amino acids. Germline CDR1 reads SGHTS; CDR2 reads YDEGEE. Trimming at V came to 4 bases and at J to 11 bases, leaving 15 bases not matched to a gene. In DNA form, the CDR3 reads TGTGCCAGCAGCACGGAGGGGACAGGGAGCTTCTTGGCTTTCTTT. This translates into CASSTEGTGSFLAFF.

V and J are TRBV5-1 and TRBJ2-7; tentative D call: TRBD1 (5 bases). The V gene lost 4 bases and the J gene lost 3 bases, with 11 bases spanning the gap. Per the germline V gene, CDR1 is SGHRS and CDR2 is YFSETQ. This CDR3 has 13 residues. The CDR3 sequence is CASSPGDSYEQYF. DNA for the CDR3: TGCGCCAGCAGCCCGGGTGACAGCTACGAGCAGTACTTC. Looking up the rest from reference TRBV5-1 and TRBJ2-7 gives the full variable domain: KAGVTQTPRYLIKTRGQQVTLSCSPISGHRSVSWYQQTPGQGLQFLFEYFSETQRNKGNFPGRFSGRQFSNSRSEMNVSTLELGDSALYLCASSPGDSYEQYFGPGTRLTVT.

The chain recombines TRBV19 with TRBJ1-2; D may be TRBD1 (5 bases). Deletions cut 6 bases from V and 5 bases from J, with 13 bases between. CDR1 is LNHDA, CDR2 SQIVND, per germline (reference sequence). CDR3 length: 13 amino acids. The CDR3 DNA is TGTGCCAGTAGAAAGGAGGGGAGGTATGGCTACACCTTC. This encodes CASRKEGRYGYTF.

This chain connects TRBV4-2 to TRBJ2-1; 10 bases agree with TRBD2. V lost 0 bases to trimming and J lost 10 bases; unmatched junction nucleotides: 12. The CDR3 runs to 17 residues. From germline, CDR1 is LGHNA and CDR2 YNFKEQ. The CDR3 is CASSQEIAGGSVEEQFF. The CDR3 DNA follows: TGTGCCAGCAGCCAAGAAATAGCGGGAGGCTCAGTGGAGGAGCAGTTCTTC.

The genes are TRBV27 and TRBJ2-1; 9 bases match TRBD2. The CDR3 runs to 20 residues. The J segment lost 8 bases and the V segment lost 5 bases, leaving 25 bases of the junction unmatched. Germline loops: CDR1 MNHEY, CDR2 SMNVEV (reference sequence). As DNA, the CDR3 is TGTGCCAGCAGTCCCCACGCCATCCGACAGGCTAGCGGGATAGGCGATGAGCAGTTCTTC. Translation gives CASSPHAIRQASGIGDEQFF.

The CDR3 DNA reads TGTGCCAGTAGTCAACAGGGGCAGAACACCGGGGAGCTGTTTTTT. It translates to CASSQQGQNTGELFF. The chain couples TRBV19 to TRBJ2-2, with 7 nucleotides matching TRBD1. CDR1 LNHDA and CDR2 SQIVND come from the germline V gene (reference sequence). This CDR3 region has 15 residues. V shed 5 bases, J shed 1 base, and the junction held 4 bases outside the gene matches.

The chain links TRBV28 to TRBJ1-1; a weak D match, TRBD1 (5 bases). CDR3 length equals 16 residues. The ends were cut back, 5 bases at V and 7 bases at J, with 23 bases in the middle. Per the germline V gene, CDR1 is MDHEN and CDR2 is SYDVKM. CDR3 region: CASSGHLKGIRGEAFF. DNA of the CDR3: TGTGCCAGCAGTGGACACCTTAAGGGAATTCGAGGTGAAGCTTTCTTT. The full variable domain, its missing parts supplied by reference TRBV28 and TRBJ1-1, is DVKVTQSSRYLVKRTGEKVFLECVQDMDHENMFWYRQDPGLGLRLIYFSYDVKMKEKGDIPEGYSVSREKKERFSLILESASTNQTSMYLCASSGHLKGIRGEAFFGQGTRLTVV.

This chain joins TRBV5-5 and TRBJ2-3; D is unclear. Looked up from germline, CDR1 is SGHKS and CDR2 is YYEKEE (reference sequence). The germline V and J ends were trimmed by 4 bases and 4 bases, with 7 bases remaining between them. The CDR3 runs to 12 residues. The CDR3 reads CASSAVADTQYF. As DNA, the CDR3 is TGTGCCAGCAGCGCGGTGGCAGATACGCAGTATTTT.

The chain couples TRBV28 to TRBJ1-4; tentative D call: TRBD1 (5 bases). Germline lookup yields CDR1 MDHEN and CDR2 SYDVKM. The germline V and J ends were trimmed by 3 bases and 7 bases, with 9 bases remaining between them. The CDR3 consists of 13 residues. CDR3 in amino acids: CASSLRGSEKLFF. The CDR3 nucleotides are TGTGCCAGCAGTTTGCGGGGGTCTGAAAAACTGTTTTTT.

This clone was seen a few times. V and J are TRBV4-1 and TRBJ2-7, with D perhaps matching TRBD2 (5 bases). V was clipped by 0 bases and J by 0 bases, with 12 bases between them. Germline values: CDR1 MGHRA, CDR2 YSYEKL. The CDR3 spans 16 residues. This CDR3 is CASSQDLAGSSYEQYF. The CDR3 nucleotides are TGCGCCAGCAGCCAAGATTTGGCGGGTAGCTCCTACGAGCAGTACTTC.

The V gene is TRBV7-3, the J gene TRBJ2-5, with 11 nucleotides matching TRBD2. V was pared by 3 bases and J by 10 bases, with 4 bases of the junction left unmatched. The V gene's germline CDR1 is SGHTA and CDR2 FQGTGA. The CDR3 contains 13 residues. The CDR3 spells CASSFIAGGNQYF. CDR3 bases: TGTGCCAGCAGCTTCATAGCGGGGGGGAACCAGTACTTC. Using reference TRBV7-3 and TRBJ2-5 for the parts outside the CDR3, the full variable domain is GAGVSQTPSNKVTEKGKYVELRCDPISGHTALYWYRQSLGQGPEFLIYFQGTGAADDSGLPNDRFFAVRPEGSVSTLKIQRTERGDSAVYLCASSFIAGGNQYFGPGTRLLVL.

The V call is TRBV11-2, the J call TRBJ2-7; 8 bases map to TRBD1. V was clipped by 6 bases and J by 11 bases; unmatched bases: 6. Germline values: CDR1 SGHAT, CDR2 FQNNGV. This CDR3 is 11 amino acids long. The CDR3 DNA follows: TGTGCCAGCAGTTTCTTGGACAGGGAGTACTTC. Protein sequence: CASSFLDREYF.

This clone was detected only once. This chain joins TRBV7-2 and TRBJ2-6; no clear D. V was clipped by 2 bases and J by 2 bases, with 10 bases between them. Germline V lookup: CDR1 SGHTA, CDR2 FQGNSA. The length of the CDR3 is 16 residues. The CDR3 DNA is TGTGCCAGCAGCTTATCCCTCTCTCCTGGGGCCAACGTCCTGACTTTC. This sequence encodes CASSLSLSPGANVLTF. The whole variable domain, filled in from reference TRBV7-2 and TRBJ2-6, reads GAGVSQSPSNKVTEKGKDVELRCDPISGHTALYWYRQSLGQGLEFLIYFQGNSAPDKSGLPSDRFSAERTGGSVSTLTIQRTQQEDSAVYLCASSLSLSPGANVLTFGAGSRLTVL.

The V call is TRBV6-1, the J call TRBJ2-6; no clear D. This CDR3 spans 13 amino acids. Germline lookup yields CDR1 MNHNS and CDR2 SASEGT. V lost 7 bases and J 2 bases, leaving 6 bases between the germline ends. CDR3 bases: TGTGCCAGCACCCGCGCTGGGGCCAACGTCCTGACTTTC. Amino acid sequence: CASTRAGANVLTF.

The CDR3 loop reads CASSLKDGKGRQPQHF. The CDR3 DNA reads TGTGCCAGCAGTTTAAAGGACGGGAAGGGCAGGCAGCCCCAGCATTTT. V and J are TRBV27 and TRBJ1-5; no clear D. Germline values: CDR1 MNHEY, CDR2 SMNVEV (reference sequence). The CDR3 covers 16 residues. V lost 2 bases and J 7 bases, leaving 18 bases between the germline ends.

J is TRBJ1-3 and V is TRBV9; possible D gene TRBD1, 6 bases. The CDR3 totals 15 residues. Germline CDR1 reads SGDLS; CDR2 reads YYNGEE. Trimming stripped 4 bases from V and 0 bases from J, with 11 bases between. CDR3 residues: CASSPQTGSGNTIYF. The CDR3, as DNA: TGTGCCAGCAGCCCCCAGACAGGCTCTGGAAACACCATATATTTT. The entire variable domain, with the rest obtained from reference TRBV9 and TRBJ1-3, is as follows: DSGVTQTPKHLITATGQRVTLRCSPRSGDLSVYWYQQSLDQGLQFLIQYYNGEERAKGNILERFSAQQFPDLHSELNLSSLELGDSALYFCASSPQTGSGNTIYFGEGSWLTVV.

This chain joins TRBV18 and TRBJ1-6; D not resolved. The CDR3 covers 13 residues. CDR1 is KGHSH, CDR2 LQKENI, per germline. V lost 3 bases and J 5 bases, leaving 5 bases between the germline ends. The CDR3 spells CASSPTNNSPLHF. The CDR3 nucleotides are TGTGCCAGCTCACCGACTAATAATTCACCCCTCCACTTT.

The chain is built from TRBV6-5 and TRBJ2-1; 13 bases agree with TRBD2. After removal of 2 bases from V and 6 bases from J, the junction contained 4 bases not matched to a gene. The CDR3 is made up of 16 amino acids. CDR1 is MNHEY and CDR2 is SVGAGI in the germline V gene. The CDR3 coding sequence is TGTGCCAGCAGTTACCGGACTAGCGGGAGTAGCAATGAGCAGTTCTTC. Its translation is CASSYRTSGSSNEQFF.

V gene TRBV7-6 combines with J gene TRBJ1-3; the match to TRBD1 covers 9 bases. This CDR3 comprises 17 residues. The germline V gene has CDR1 SGHVS and CDR2 FNYEAQ. Trimming removed 2 bases from V and 3 bases from J; junction bases left unmatched: 8. CDR3 nucleotides: TGTGCCAGCAGCTTACAAACACAGGGGGCAGGTGGAAACACCATATATTTT. Translation: CASSLQTQGAGGNTIYF. The full variable domain, in which reference TRBV7-6 and TRBJ1-3 provide the parts outside the CDR3, is GAGVSQSPRYKVTKRGQDVALRCDPISGHVSLYWYRQALGQGPEFLTYFNYEAQQDKSGLPNDRFSAERPEGSISTLTIQRTEQRDSAMYRCASSLQTQGAGGNTIYFGEGSWLTVV.

This chain uses TRBV20-1 with TRBJ2-2; D might be TRBD1 (5 bases). V was cut by 7 bases and J by 6 bases, with 9 bases left in between. CDR3 length equals 11 residues. The V gene's germline CDR1 is DFQATT and CDR2 SNEGSKA (reference sequence). CDR3 in DNA: TGCAGTGTGGCAGGGCCCGGGGAGCTGTTTTTT. This encodes CSVAGPGELFF.